Shown below are 5 T cell receptor beta chains from a single sample sequenced in a study of T cells in Graves' hyperthyroidism and ophthalmopathy. TCR beta CDR3 sequences were amplified from RNA transcripts. Carried out on the TCR CDR3, a first-round RT-PCR used the HTBI primer set. TCRdb recomputed calls from the multiplex PCR reads with MiXCR, one row per CDR3 protein. The data hold roughly 380,000 distinct CDR3 sequences, with 11% to 15% observed a single time. The sequenced sample consisted of blood. The receptors originated from a woman in her fifties or sixties with Graves' hyperthyroidism.

This clonotype has a count of ten or more. CDR3 in DNA: TGTGCCAGCAGGGGGGCCCTGGGGGTGAGCTCCTACAATGAGCAGTTCTTC. Protein sequence: CASRGALGVSSYNEQFF. V and J are TRBV12-3 or TRBV12-4 and TRBJ2-1; TRBD1 is a possible D gene (6 bases). The CDR3 is 17 residues long. V lost 6 bases to trimming and J lost 0 bases, with 18 bases between them.

This clonotype was seen repeatedly, ten times or more. The CDR3 protein is CASSLTYRTQETQYF. The CDR3 bases are TGTGCCAGCTCCCTCACTTACAGGACTCAAGAGACCCAGTACTTC. This sequence joins TRBV18 and TRBJ2-5, with D tentatively TRBD1 or TRBD2 (5 bases each). The CDR3 spans 15 residues. V was clipped by 6 bases and J by 2 bases, with 16 bases between them. Germline V CDR1 and CDR2: KGHSH, LQKENI.

The V call is TRBV10-1, the J call TRBJ2-3, with 7 bases identical to TRBD1. From germline, CDR1 is WNHNN and CDR2 SYGVQD (reference sequence). The trim removed 8 bases at V and 1 base at J, leaving 15 bases unmatched. The CDR3 is 17 amino acids. The CDR3 DNA follows: TGCGCCAGCTACCTCCTCTTGACAGGGCAGGGCACAGATACGCAGTATTTT. Encoded protein: CASYLLLTGQGTDTQYF.

This clonotype was seen repeatedly, ten times or more. The chain combines TRBV18 with TRBJ2-1; D is possibly TRBD1 (5 bases). CDR3 size: 14 residues. From germline, CDR1 is KGHSH and CDR2 LQKENI. With 3 bases removed from V and 9 bases from J, the gap between germline ends came to 15 bases. In DNA form, the CDR3 reads TGTGCCAGCTCACCCACCGTAGGGGAAGTTGAGCAGTTCTTC. This gives the protein CASSPTVGEVEQFF.

In the case of this clonotype: One base away lies a much larger clone, so this may be a sequencing read error. The gene calls are TRBV7-9 and TRBJ2-1; D ambiguous. With 5 bases removed from V and 10 bases from J, the gap between germline ends came to 9 bases. There are 11 residues in the CDR3. CDR1 is SEHNR, CDR2 FQNEAQ, per germline (reference sequence). CDR3 amino acids: CASSVVAEQFF. Here the CDR3 DNA reads TGTGCCAGCAGCGTGGTGGCGGAGCAGTTCTTC.